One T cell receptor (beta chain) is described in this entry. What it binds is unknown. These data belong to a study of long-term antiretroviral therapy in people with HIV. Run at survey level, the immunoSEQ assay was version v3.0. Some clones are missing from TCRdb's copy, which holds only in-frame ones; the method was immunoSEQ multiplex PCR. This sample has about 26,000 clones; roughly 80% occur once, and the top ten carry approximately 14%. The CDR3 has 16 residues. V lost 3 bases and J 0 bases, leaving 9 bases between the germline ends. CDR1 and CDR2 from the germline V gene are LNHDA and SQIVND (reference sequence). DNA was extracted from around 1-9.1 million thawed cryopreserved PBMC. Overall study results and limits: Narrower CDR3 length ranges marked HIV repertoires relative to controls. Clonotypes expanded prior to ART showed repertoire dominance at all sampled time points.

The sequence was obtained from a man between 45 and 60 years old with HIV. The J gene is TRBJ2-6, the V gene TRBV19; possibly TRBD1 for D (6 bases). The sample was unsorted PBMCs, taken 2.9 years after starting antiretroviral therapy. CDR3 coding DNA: TGTGCCAGTAGTATCACAGGGATCTCTGGGGCCAACGTCCTGACTTTC. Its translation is CASSITGISGANVLTF.